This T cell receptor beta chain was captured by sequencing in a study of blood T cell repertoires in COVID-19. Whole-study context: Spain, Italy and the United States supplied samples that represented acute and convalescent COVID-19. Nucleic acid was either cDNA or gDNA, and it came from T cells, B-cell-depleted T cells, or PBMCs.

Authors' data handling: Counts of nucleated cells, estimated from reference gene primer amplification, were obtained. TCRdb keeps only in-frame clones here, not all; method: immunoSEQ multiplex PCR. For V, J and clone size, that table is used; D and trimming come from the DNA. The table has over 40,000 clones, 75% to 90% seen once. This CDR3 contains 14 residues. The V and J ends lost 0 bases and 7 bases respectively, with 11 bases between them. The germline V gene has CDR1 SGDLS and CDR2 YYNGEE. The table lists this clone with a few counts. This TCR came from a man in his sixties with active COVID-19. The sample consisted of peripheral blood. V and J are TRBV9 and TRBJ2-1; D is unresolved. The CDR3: CASSVAGVWNEQFF. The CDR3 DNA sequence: TGTGCCAGCAGCGTAGCGGGTGTATGGAATGAGCAGTTCTTC. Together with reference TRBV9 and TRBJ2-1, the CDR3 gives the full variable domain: DSGVTQTPKHLITATGQRVTLRCSPRSGDLSVYWYQQSLDQGLQFLIQYYNGEERAKGNILERFSAQQFPDLHSELNLSSLELGDSALYFCASSVAGVWNEQFFGPGTRLTVL.